Below are 26 T cell receptor beta chains sequenced from a single sample in a study of post-analysis software for immune sequencing data. Study-wide results and caveats: Among a handful of TRBV segments more frequent in patients than controls were TRBV5-6, TRBV5-1 and TRBV20-1.

Presence of unique molecular identifiers characterized the TCR beta cDNA libraries. MiXCR, run by TCRdb on the PCR reads, gives a single entry per CDR3 protein. This table has hundreds of thousands of distinct CDR3 sequences, roughly 58% appearing once. For these TCRs, the target antigens are not known. Sequencing was done on a sample of blood. Source of these receptors: a girl between 5 and 17 years old with multiple sclerosis.

The chain uses TRBV12-3 or TRBV12-4 and TRBJ2-1; no clear D. The CDR3 extends over 16 amino acids. The V gene lost 6 bases and the J gene lost 4 bases, with 19 bases spanning the gap. In DNA form, the CDR3 reads TGTGCCAGCAGAAGTAGAGGTGGTCGGGTATACAATGAGCAGTTCTTC. Encoded protein: CASRSRGGRVYNEQFF.

The V gene is TRBV29-1, the J gene TRBJ2-4, with 12 bases lining up with TRBD2. J lost 6 bases, V lost 4 bases, and 4 bases had no gene match. This CDR3 is built from 14 residues. Looked up from germline, CDR1 is SQVTM and CDR2 is ANQGSEA. The CDR3 bases are TGCAGCGTTGGTCCGACTAGCGGGAGAAACATTCAGTACTTC. It yields the protein CSVGPTSGRNIQYF.

Only a few counts were recorded for this clonotype. The V call is TRBV5-5, the J call TRBJ2-5; D may be TRBD1 or TRBD2 (5 bases each). The last part of the DNA fits TRBJ2-7 better; the J call may be wrong. There are 14 residues in the CDR3. The germline V gene has CDR1 SGHKS and CDR2 YYEKEE (reference sequence). The DNA of the CDR3 is TGTGCCAGCTCTAGACCTGGGACCCGCCACGAGCAGTACTTC. Residues: CASSRPGTRHEQYF.

J is TRBJ2-4 and V is TRBV7-6; D remains unclear. TRBJ2-7 explains the end of the DNA better; the J call may be wrong. The CDR3 has 16 residues. Germline CDR1 reads SGHVS; CDR2 reads FNYEAQ. The DNA for the CDR3 is TGTGCCAGCAGCTCCACGCCAAAGGGCACAACCTACGAGCAGTACTTC. This codes for CASSSTPKGTTYEQYF.

This clonotype has a handful of counts. The genes are TRBV9 and TRBJ2-3, with 9 bases that match TRBD2. Looked up from germline, CDR1 is SGDLS and CDR2 is YYNGEE. This CDR3 spans 17 amino acids. V was clipped by 0 bases and J by 1 base; unmatched bases: 6. The CDR3 coding sequence is TGTGCCAGCAGCGTAGGGACTAGCGACGCTCGCACAGATACGCAGTATTTT. This gives the protein CASSVGTSDARTDTQYF.

This CDR3 is CSAGTGGEYGYTF. CDR3 nucleotides: TGCAGTGCTGGAACAGGGGGGGAGTATGGCTACACCTTC. The chain employs TRBV20-1 and TRBJ1-2, with 8 bases fitting TRBD1. This CDR3 comprises 13 residues. V dropped 5 bases and J dropped 5; count of bases not matched to a gene: 7. Germline assignment: CDR1 DFQATT and CDR2 SNEGSKA (reference sequence).

The chain combines TRBV9 with TRBJ2-7; TRBD2 matches 8 bases. Per the germline V gene, CDR1 is SGDLS and CDR2 is YYNGEE. Trimming at V came to 0 bases and at J to 0 bases, leaving 5 bases not matched to a gene. The CDR3 runs to 16 residues. In DNA form, the CDR3 reads TGTGCCAGCAGCGTAGGGGGCGGGGGGTCCTCCTACGAGCAGTACTTC. This translates into CASSVGGGGSSYEQYF.

This clonotype was picked up a small number of times. The chain couples TRBV7-9 to TRBJ2-1; 7 bases map to TRBD2. Germline CDR1 reads SEHNR; CDR2 reads FQNEAQ (reference sequence). The ends lost 4 bases at V and 6 bases at J; junction bases unmatched: 9. The CDR3 loop spans 15 amino acids. The CDR3 spells CASSSSGPGGNEQFF. For the CDR3, the DNA is TGTGCCAGCAGCTCTAGCGGCCCTGGGGGCAATGAGCAGTTCTTC.

This chain uses TRBV7-6 with TRBJ2-7; D tentatively fits TRBD1 or TRBD2 (5 bases each). Per the germline V gene, CDR1 is SGHVS and CDR2 is FNYEAQ. This CDR3 contains 15 residues. The V end was cut by 4 bases, the J end by 4 bases, with 17 bases between. The CDR3 DNA follows: TGTGCCAGCAGCTCAGCCGGGACGACGAAATACGAGCAGTACTTC. It specifies CASSSAGTTKYEQYF.

The DNA of the CDR3 is TGTGCCAGCAGCAAGGGGGACAAGACGGGCGATGAGCAGTTCTTC. Residues: CASSKGDKTGDEQFF. The V gene is TRBV21-1, the J gene TRBJ2-1; the table's D call TRBD2 went unverified against the DNA. TRBV21-1 is a pseudogene. The CDR3 has 15 amino acids.

The CDR3 region has the DNA TGTGCCAGCAGTTTAAGACTCACAGCCAGCGATACGCAGTATTTT. Translating it yields CASSLRLTASDTQYF. V usage is TRBV6-5 and J usage is TRBJ2-3; D gene ambiguous. V was trimmed by 4 bases and J by 6 bases, leaving 17 bases between them. Germline lookup yields CDR1 MNHEY and CDR2 SVGAGI. This CDR3 has 15 amino acids.

This clonotype was seen only a few times. This sequence joins TRBV20-1 and TRBJ1-2; 8 nucleotides match TRBD1. V lost 6 bases and J lost 2; bases outside the gene matches: 5. The CDR3 runs 13 residues. The V gene's germline CDR1 is DFQATT and CDR2 SNEGSKA (reference sequence). This CDR3 reads CSAGQGLNYGYTF. The CDR3 nucleotides are TGCAGTGCCGGACAGGGACTCAACTATGGCTACACCTTC.

This sequence joins TRBV4-1 and TRBJ2-5; no reliable D call. Between the trimmed V and J ends, which lost 0 bases and 5 bases, there was a span of 13 bases. This CDR3 has 15 amino acids. Germline V CDR1 and CDR2: MGHRA, YSYEKL. The CDR3 nucleotides are TGCGCCAGCAGCCAAGATAATAGCAGAGGCGAGACCCAGTACTTC. Its translation: CASSQDNSRGETQYF.

The chain carries TRBV20-1 and TRBJ2-3; D may be TRBD2 (6 bases). V was pared by 0 bases and J by 2 bases, with 12 bases between. The CDR3 has 15 amino acids. Germline V CDR1 and CDR2: DFQATT, SNEGSKA (reference sequence). CDR3 residues: CSARDGGAVTDTQYF. CDR3 DNA: TGCAGTGCTAGAGATGGAGGGGCAGTCACAGATACGCAGTATTTT.

The V gene is TRBV12-3 or TRBV12-4, the J gene TRBJ2-1; 8 positions agree with TRBD1. This CDR3 is built from 11 residues. V was clipped by 10 bases and J by 12 bases; unmatched bases: 8. CDR3: CANRGSRGQFF. As DNA, the CDR3 is TGTGCCAACAGGGGGTCGAGGGGGCAGTTCTTC.

This chain uses TRBV19 with TRBJ2-7; 7 bases agree with TRBD1. The ends lost 3 bases at V and 3 bases at J; junction bases unmatched: 11. The CDR3 spans 16 residues. In germline, CDR1 is LNHDA, CDR2 SQIVND (reference sequence). This chain's CDR3 is CASSIRVGDSHYEQYF. The CDR3 coding sequence is TGTGCCAGTAGTATCCGGGTTGGGGACAGCCACTACGAGCAGTACTTC.

V is TRBV10-3 and J is TRBJ1-2, with TRBD1 as a possible D gene (6 bases). Trimming left V 0 bases short and J 7 bases short, with 18 bases between. CDR3 length: 16 amino acids. The germline V gene encodes CDR1 ENHRY and CDR2 SYGVKD. CDR3: CAISESRSRGGLGYTF. DNA for the CDR3: TGTGCCATCAGTGAGTCGAGAAGCAGGGGCGGACTTGGCTACACCTTC.

This clonotype was counted between two and nine times. This chain uses TRBV5-1 with TRBJ2-1; the match to TRBD1 covers 8 bases. V dropped 0 bases and J dropped 10; count of bases not matched to a gene: 18. Germline V gene sequence: CDR1 SGHRS, CDR2 YFSETQ. The CDR3 sequence is 18 residues long. The DNA of the CDR3 is TGCGCCAGCAGCTTGGGGGCAGGGGGCGCGGGAATAGCAGCAGAGCAGTTCTTC. Translating it yields CASSLGAGGAGIAAEQFF.

This clonotype was recorded a few times. The chain couples TRBV2 to TRBJ2-7, with 8 bases aligning to TRBD1. CDR3 length: 15 amino acids. CDR1 is SNHLY, CDR2 FYNNEI, per germline. V gave up 2 bases and J gave up 0 bases; unmatched junction bases: 3. Written as DNA, the CDR3 is TGTGCCAGCAGTGAAAGGACAGGGCGCTCCTACGAGCAGTACTTC. It codes for CASSERTGRSYEQYF.

The chain combines TRBV6-5 with TRBJ2-3, with 8 bases matching TRBD2. The junction had 5 bases not matched to a gene; V was cut back by 4 bases and J by 8 bases. The CDR3 has 13 amino acids. CDR1 and CDR2 (germline): MNHEY, SVGAGI. The CDR3 loop is CASSSGGRGTQYF. Here the CDR3 DNA reads TGTGCCAGCAGTTCGGGGGGGAGGGGTACGCAGTATTTT.

The rearrangement joins TRBV9 to TRBJ2-7; the match to TRBD1 covers 8 bases. The J call may be mistaken, given a closer DNA end match to TRBJ2-1. The CDR3 runs to 16 residues. Germline V gene sequence: CDR1 SGDLS, CDR2 YYNGEE. The CDR3 region has the DNA TGTGCCAGCAGCGTAGATATCAGGGGGCAATGGAATGAGCAGTTCTTC. It is translated as CASSVDIRGQWNEQFF.

The rearrangement uses TRBV20-1 and TRBJ2-7; 10 positions agree with TRBD1. Trimming removed 0 bases from V and 2 bases from J; junction bases left unmatched: 4. The CDR3 is 15 amino acids. CDR1 is DFQATT, CDR2 SNEGSKA, per germline (reference sequence). This CDR3 reads CSARDRDRGPYEQYF. The CDR3 coding sequence is TGCAGTGCTAGAGATAGGGACAGGGGCCCCTACGAGCAGTACTTC.

The chain joins TRBV7-2 to TRBJ2-7; 7 bases line up with TRBD2. This CDR3 has 16 amino acids. From germline, CDR1 is SGHTA and CDR2 FQGNSA. The V segment lost 5 bases and the J segment 0 bases; nucleotides outside the gene matches: 10. CDR3 in amino acids: CASSVPAGTPSYEQYF. In nucleotides, the CDR3 is TGTGCCAGCAGCGTCCCAGCGGGGACTCCCTCCTACGAGCAGTACTTC. Based on the CDR3 plus reference TRBV7-2 and TRBJ2-7, the full variable domain is GAGVSQSPSNKVTEKGKDVELRCDPISGHTALYWYRQSLGQGLEFLIYFQGNSAPDKSGLPSDRFSAERTGGSVSTLTIQRTQQEDSAVYLCASSVPAGTPSYEQYFGPGTRLTVT.

The rearrangement links TRBV5-1 to TRBJ1-2, with TRBD1 matching 10 bases. This CDR3 comprises 19 residues. Germline V CDR1 and CDR2: SGHRS, YFSETQ. The ends lost 0 bases at V and 0 bases at J; junction bases unmatched: 11. As DNA, the CDR3 is TGCGCCAGCAGCTTGGCCGGGACAGGGGTGGACTTAGCTAACTATGGCTACACCTTC. This translates into CASSLAGTGVDLANYGYTF.

This chain links TRBV5-5 with TRBJ1-2, with TRBD1 identical over 11 bases. V gave up 5 bases and J gave up 4 bases; unmatched junction bases: 10. Germline CDR1 reads SGHKS; CDR2 reads YYEKEE (reference sequence). The CDR3 contains 16 residues. CDR3 in DNA: TGTGCCAGCAGTCCGACCCCGGGACAGGGGGTCTATGGCTACACCTTC. Protein: CASSPTPGQGVYGYTF.

The gene calls are TRBV29-1 and TRBJ2-3, with TRBD1 matching 8 bases. After removal of 3 bases from V and 4 bases from J, the junction contained 9 bases not matched to a gene. CDR1 SQVTM and CDR2 ANQGSEA come from the germline V gene. The CDR3 covers 15 residues. CDR3 sequence: CSVEDRVSSADTQYF. The CDR3 bases are TGCAGCGTTGAGGACAGGGTTAGTTCTGCAGATACGCAGTATTTT.